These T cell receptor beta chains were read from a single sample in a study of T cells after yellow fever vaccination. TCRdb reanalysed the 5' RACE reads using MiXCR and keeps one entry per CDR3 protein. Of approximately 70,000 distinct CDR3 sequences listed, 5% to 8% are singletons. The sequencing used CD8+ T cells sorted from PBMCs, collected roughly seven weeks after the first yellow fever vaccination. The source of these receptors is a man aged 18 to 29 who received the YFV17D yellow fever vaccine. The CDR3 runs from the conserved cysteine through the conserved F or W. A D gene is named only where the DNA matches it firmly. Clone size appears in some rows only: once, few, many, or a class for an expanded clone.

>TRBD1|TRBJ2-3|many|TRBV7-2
CASSPRQGMTDTQYF
TGTGCCAGCAGCCCGAGACAGGGGATGACAGATACGCAGTATTTT
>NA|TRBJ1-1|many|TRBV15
CATSRGGVTEAFF
TGTGCCACCAGCAGAGGAGGGGTCACTGAAGCTTTCTTT
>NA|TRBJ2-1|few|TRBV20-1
CSAGVENEQFF
TGCAGTGCTGGGGTAGAAAATGAGCAGTTCTTC
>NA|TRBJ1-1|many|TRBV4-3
CASSSHGEEGAFF
TGCGCCAGCAGCAGCCACGGGGAAGAGGGAGCTTTCTTT
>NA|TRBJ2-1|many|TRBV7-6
CASSLSPDYNEQFF
TGTGCCAGCAGCTTATCCCCTGACTACAATGAGCAGTTCTTC
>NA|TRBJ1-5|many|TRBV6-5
CASNREGGNQPQHF
TGTGCCAGCAACAGGGAAGGTGGCAATCAGCCCCAGCATTTT
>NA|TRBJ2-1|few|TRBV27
CASSLLDVRGNEQFF
TGTGCCAGCAGTTTACTGGATGTCCGGGGCAATGAGCAGTTCTTC
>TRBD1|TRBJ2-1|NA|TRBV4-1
CASSHTQGASYNEQFF
TGCGCCAGCAGCCATACACAGGGGGCCTCCTACAATGAGCAGTTCTTC
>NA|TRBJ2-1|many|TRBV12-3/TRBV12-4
CASSFTRNEQFF
TGTGCCAGCAGTTTCACCAGGAATGAGCAGTTCTTC
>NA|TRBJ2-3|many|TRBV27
CASSLLGRLGPHRGNTQYF
TGTGCCAGCAGTTTGCTGGGTCGACTCGGACCGCACAGAGGAAATACGCAGTATTTT
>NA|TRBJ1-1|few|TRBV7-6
CASSPRAGPEAFF
TGTGCCAGCAGCCCTCGGGCAGGGCCCGAAGCTTTCTTT
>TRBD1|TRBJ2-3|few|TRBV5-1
CASSLADRGEGDTQYF
TGCGCCAGCAGCTTGGCCGACAGGGGCGAGGGAGATACGCAGTATTTT
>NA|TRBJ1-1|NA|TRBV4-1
CASSQGQDRAEAFF
TGCGCCAGCAGCCAAGGCCAGGACAGAGCTGAAGCTTTCTTT
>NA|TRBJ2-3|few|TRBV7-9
CASSTASDTQYF
TGTGCCAGCAGCACCGCCTCGGATACGCAGTATTTT
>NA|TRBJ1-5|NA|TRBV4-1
CASSQTGYSNQPQHF
TGCGCCAGCAGCCAGACTGGATATAGCAATCAGCCCCAGCATTTT
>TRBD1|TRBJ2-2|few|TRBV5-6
CASSSRGTGITNTGELFF
TGTGCCAGCAGCTCAAGAGGGACAGGAATTACGAACACCGGGGAGCTGTTTTTT
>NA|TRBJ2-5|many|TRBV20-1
CSARALGETQYF
TGCAGTGCTAGGGCCCTGGGTGAGACCCAGTACTTC
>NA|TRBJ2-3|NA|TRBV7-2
CASSLGAPSTDTQYF
TGTGCCAGCAGCTTAGGAGCCCCTAGCACAGATACGCAGTATTTT
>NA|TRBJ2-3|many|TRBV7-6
CASRAGGRGSTDTQYF
TGTGCCAGCAGGGCCGGGGGCCGGGGAAGCACAGATACGCAGTATTTT
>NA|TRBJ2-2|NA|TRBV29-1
CSVTGYTGELFF
TGCAGCGTTACAGGGTACACCGGGGAGCTGTTTTTT
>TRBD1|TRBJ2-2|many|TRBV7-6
CASTVAAGTGNTGELFF
TGTGCCAGCACAGTTGCCGCCGGGACAGGGAACACCGGGGAGCTGTTTTTT
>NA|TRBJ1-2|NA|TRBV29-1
CSVPGALYGYTF
TGCAGCGTTCCAGGGGCCCTCTATGGCTACACCTTC